A selection of T cell receptor beta chains follows, all from one sample in a study of T cells in Graves' hyperthyroidism and ophthalmopathy. Using its own MiXCR run on the multiplex PCR reads, TCRdb lists one record per CDR3 protein. The profile shows hundreds of thousands of distinct CDR3 sequences, about 20% of them singletons. The sample was blood. Every receptor here comes from a man aged 40-49 years with Graves' ophthalmopathy. Both conserved end residues are part of each CDR3. Each record gives: clone size, V gene, D gene, J gene, CDR3 protein, CDR3 DNA. The D gene is left open where the match is weak. Clone size appears in some rows only: once, few, many, or a class for an expanded clone.

abundance: few
v_gene: TRBV30
d_gene: NA
j_gene: TRBJ1-2
CDR3aa: CARSRATDGYTF
CDR3nt: TGTGCCAGGTCAAGGGCCACCGACGGCTACACCTTC

abundance: few
v_gene: TRBV6-1
d_gene: NA
j_gene: TRBJ1-3
CDR3aa: CASSQQGFTGNTIYF
CDR3nt: TGTGCCAGCAGTCAACAGGGATTCACTGGAAACACCATATATTTT

abundance: NA
v_gene: TRBV7-7
d_gene: TRBD1
j_gene: TRBJ2-1
CDR3aa: CASSPSPGTGNEQFF
CDR3nt: TGTGCTAGCAGCCCCAGTCCCGGGACAGGGAACGAGCAGTTCTTC

abundance: NA
v_gene: TRBV11-2
d_gene: NA
j_gene: TRBJ2-3
CDR3aa: CASSLVGGTPTDTQYF
CDR3nt: TGTGCCAGCAGCTTAGTGGGGGGGACACCGACAGATACGCAGTATTTT

abundance: NA
v_gene: TRBV27
d_gene: NA
j_gene: TRBJ2-7
CDR3aa: CASSPTLRTTYEQYF
CDR3nt: TGTGCCAGCAGTCCCACCCTAAGGACTACCTACGAGCAGTACTTC

abundance: NA
v_gene: TRBV7-9
d_gene: TRBD2
j_gene: TRBJ2-1
CDR3aa: CASSYAGTSNEQFF
CDR3nt: TGTGCCAGCAGCTATGCCGGGACTAGCAATGAGCAGTTCTTC

abundance: few
v_gene: TRBV19
d_gene: TRBD2
j_gene: TRBJ2-3
CDR3aa: CASSPLAGVGDTQYF
CDR3nt: TGTGCCAGTAGTCCATTAGCGGGAGTGGGAGATACGCAGTATTTT

abundance: NA
v_gene: TRBV7-9
d_gene: NA
j_gene: TRBJ1-1
CDR3aa: CASSGGGLITEAFF
CDR3nt: TGTGCCAGCAGCGGAGGGGGGCTCATCACTGAAGCTTTCTTT

abundance: few
v_gene: TRBV28
d_gene: NA
j_gene: TRBJ1-1
CDR3aa: CASSLIQMNTEAFF
CDR3nt: TGTGCCAGCAGTTTGATACAAATGAACACTGAAGCTTTCTTT

abundance: few
v_gene: TRBV6-1
d_gene: NA
j_gene: TRBJ1-1
CDR3aa: CASHYRRNTEAFF
CDR3nt: TGTGCCAGCCACTACAGGAGGAACACTGAAGCTTTCTTT

abundance: few
v_gene: TRBV5-1
d_gene: NA
j_gene: TRBJ2-2
CDR3aa: CASSLYQSANTGELFF
CDR3nt: TGCGCCAGCAGCTTGTACCAGTCCGCGAACACCGGGGAGCTGTTTTTT

abundance: few
v_gene: TRBV9
d_gene: TRBD1
j_gene: TRBJ1-2
CDR3aa: CASSVSTNTGDGYTF
CDR3nt: TGTGCCAGCAGCGTAAGCACCAATACAGGGGATGGCTACACCTTC

abundance: many
v_gene: TRBV24-1
d_gene: TRBD2
j_gene: TRBJ2-1
CDR3aa: CATSDTRLAGGLNEQFF
CDR3nt: TGTGCCACCAGTGATACCAGACTAGCGGGGGGCCTCAATGAGCAGTTCTTC

abundance: many
v_gene: TRBV18
d_gene: NA
j_gene: TRBJ1-1
CDR3aa: CASSPVGRETEAFF
CDR3nt: TGTGCCAGCTCACCTGTGGGCAGGGAAACTGAAGCTTTCTTT

abundance: many
v_gene: TRBV7-7
d_gene: NA
j_gene: TRBJ2-5
CDR3aa: CASSTGQLETQYF
CDR3nt: TGTGCTAGCAGCACTGGACAACTAGAGACCCAGTACTTC

abundance: NA
v_gene: TRBV5-5
d_gene: NA
j_gene: TRBJ1-1
CDR3aa: CARGCDLMNTEAFF
CDR3nt: TGTGCCAGAGGCTGTGACCTCATGAACACTGAAGCTTTCTTT

abundance: NA
v_gene: TRBV2
d_gene: TRBD2
j_gene: TRBJ2-1
CDR3aa: CASSEGLAGGKSSSYNEQFF
CDR3nt: TGTGCCAGCAGTGAAGGACTAGCGGGGGGCAAAAGCAGCTCCTACAATGAGCAGTTCTTC

abundance: NA
v_gene: TRBV6-2/TRBV6-3
d_gene: TRBD1
j_gene: TRBJ1-1
CDR3aa: CASSYSKTGVLTEAFF
CDR3nt: TGTGCCAGCAGTTACTCGAAGACAGGGGTATTGACTGAAGCTTTCTTT

abundance: NA
v_gene: TRBV27
d_gene: NA
j_gene: TRBJ1-5
CDR3aa: CATGGPNQPQHF
CDR3nt: TGTGCCACCGGGGGACCCAATCAGCCCCAGCATTTT

abundance: few
v_gene: TRBV7-9
d_gene: TRBD1
j_gene: TRBJ1-2
CDR3aa: CASSGYGTGNYGYTF
CDR3nt: TGTGCCAGCAGCGGCTACGGGACAGGGAACTATGGCTACACCTTC

abundance: many
v_gene: TRBV5-8
d_gene: NA
j_gene: TRBJ1-2
CDR3aa: CASSLKGLGYGYTF
CDR3nt: TGTGCCAGCAGCTTGAAGGGGCTGGGCTATGGCTACACCTTC

abundance: NA
v_gene: TRBV20-1
d_gene: NA
j_gene: TRBJ2-7
CDR3aa: CSARSDGTPYEQYF
CDR3nt: TGCAGTGCTAGATCGGACGGAACACCCTACGAGCAGTACTTC

abundance: few
v_gene: TRBV5-5
d_gene: NA
j_gene: TRBJ2-5
CDR3aa: CASSLSPRAQETQYF
CDR3nt: TGTGCCAGCAGCTTGTCCCCTCGGGCGCAAGAGACCCAGTACTTC

abundance: many
v_gene: TRBV28
d_gene: TRBD2
j_gene: TRBJ2-7
CDR3aa: CASTPGGLEQYF
CDR3nt: TGTGCCAGCACCCCGGGGGGGCTTGAGCAGTACTTC

abundance: many
v_gene: TRBV11-2
d_gene: TRBD1
j_gene: TRBJ2-1
CDR3aa: CASSQGAWNEQFF
CDR3nt: TGTGCCAGCAGCCAGGGGGCTTGGAATGAGCAGTTCTTC

abundance: NA
v_gene: TRBV5-1
d_gene: TRBD1
j_gene: TRBJ1-1
CDR3aa: CASSGTGGNTEAFF
CDR3nt: TGCGCCAGCAGCGGTACAGGGGGCAACACTGAAGCTTTCTTT

abundance: many
v_gene: TRBV5-1
d_gene: TRBD1
j_gene: TRBJ1-1
CDR3aa: CASMGTGGTEAFF
CDR3nt: TGCGCCAGCATGGGGACAGGAGGTACTGAAGCTTTCTTT

abundance: few
v_gene: TRBV7-6
d_gene: TRBD2
j_gene: TRBJ2-1
CDR3aa: CASSSLAGGRAEQFF
CDR3nt: TGTGCCAGCAGCTCACTAGCGGGGGGCCGGGCTGAGCAGTTCTTC

abundance: few
v_gene: TRBV4-1
d_gene: NA
j_gene: TRBJ1-5
CDR3aa: CASSQAQGENQPQHF
CDR3nt: TGCGCCAGCAGCCAAGCACAGGGAGAGAATCAGCCCCAGCATTTT

abundance: few
v_gene: TRBV6-1
d_gene: TRBD1
j_gene: TRBJ2-7
CDR3aa: CASSLSDRGDLTYEQYF
CDR3nt: TGTGCCAGCAGTCTCTCGGACAGGGGAGACCTTACCTACGAGCAGTACTTC

abundance: few
v_gene: TRBV3-1
d_gene: NA
j_gene: TRBJ2-7
CDR3aa: CASSQVPVRTYEQYF
CDR3nt: TGTGCCAGCAGCCAAGTTCCGGTTAGGACCTACGAGCAGTACTTC

abundance: many
v_gene: TRBV12-3/TRBV12-4
d_gene: TRBD1
j_gene: TRBJ2-2
CDR3aa: CASRGTGVNTGELFF
CDR3nt: TGTGCCAGCAGGGGGACAGGGGTGAACACCGGGGAGCTGTTTTTT

abundance: many
v_gene: TRBV11-2
d_gene: TRBD1
j_gene: TRBJ2-7
CDR3aa: CASSFDRGPYYEQYF
CDR3nt: TGTGCCAGCAGCTTCGACAGGGGGCCCTACTACGAGCAGTACTTC

abundance: few
v_gene: TRBV10-3
d_gene: TRBD1
j_gene: TRBJ1-1
CDR3aa: CAISGTDRGLDTEAFF
CDR3nt: TGTGCCATCAGCGGGACGGATAGGGGGCTGGACACTGAAGCTTTCTTT

abundance: few
v_gene: TRBV29-1
d_gene: TRBD2
j_gene: TRBJ2-7
CDR3aa: CSVETSGQTYEQYF
CDR3nt: TGCAGCGTCGAAACTAGCGGCCAGACCTACGAGCAGTACTTC

abundance: NA
v_gene: TRBV20-1
d_gene: TRBD2
j_gene: TRBJ2-7
CDR3aa: CSARVPSGHSSYEQYF
CDR3nt: TGCAGTGCTAGAGTACCTAGCGGGCATAGCTCCTACGAGCAGTACTTC